This TCR beta chain appears in the sequencing data of a study of blood T cell repertoires in COVID-19. Study information: Specimens from acute and convalescent COVID-19 originated in the United States, Italy and Spain.

Participants spanned ages about 18 to 100 years and resided in fewer than 30 US areas. Per the authors' pipeline: Researchers report that nucleated cell counts were estimated from reference gene primer amplification. Clones were read by immunoSEQ multiplex PCR, and TCRdb kept only the in-frame ones, dropping some. D and trimming were read from the DNA, whereas the V and J calls and clone size are those reported in that table. Among about 400,000 clones listed, around 92% were seen once. The germline V and J ends were trimmed by 5 bases and 2 bases, with 16 bases remaining between them. CDR1 and CDR2 from the germline V gene are SGHTA and FQGNSA. The CDR3 consists of 17 residues.

This sequence joins TRBV7-2 and TRBJ1-6; D not resolved. The sample consisted of PBMCs or T cells enriched from blood (not recorded which). The source is a woman younger than 45 who had recovered from COVID-19. The CDR3 protein is CASSLRWPAAYNSPLHF. The DNA for the CDR3 is TGTGCCAGCAGCCTCCGGTGGCCGGCGGCCTATAATTCACCCCTCCACTTT.